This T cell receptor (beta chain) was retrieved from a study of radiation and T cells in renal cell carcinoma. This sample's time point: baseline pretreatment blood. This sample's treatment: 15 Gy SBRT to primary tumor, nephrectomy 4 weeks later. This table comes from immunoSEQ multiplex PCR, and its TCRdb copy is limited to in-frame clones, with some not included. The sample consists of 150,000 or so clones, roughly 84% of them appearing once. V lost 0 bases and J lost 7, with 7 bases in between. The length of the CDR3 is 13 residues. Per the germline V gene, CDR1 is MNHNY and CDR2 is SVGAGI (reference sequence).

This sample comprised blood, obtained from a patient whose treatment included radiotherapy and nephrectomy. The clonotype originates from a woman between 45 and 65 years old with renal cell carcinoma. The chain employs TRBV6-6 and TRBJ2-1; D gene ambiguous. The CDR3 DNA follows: TGTGCCAGCAGTTACTCGACGCTTAATGAGCAGTTCTTC. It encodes CASSYSTLNEQFF.